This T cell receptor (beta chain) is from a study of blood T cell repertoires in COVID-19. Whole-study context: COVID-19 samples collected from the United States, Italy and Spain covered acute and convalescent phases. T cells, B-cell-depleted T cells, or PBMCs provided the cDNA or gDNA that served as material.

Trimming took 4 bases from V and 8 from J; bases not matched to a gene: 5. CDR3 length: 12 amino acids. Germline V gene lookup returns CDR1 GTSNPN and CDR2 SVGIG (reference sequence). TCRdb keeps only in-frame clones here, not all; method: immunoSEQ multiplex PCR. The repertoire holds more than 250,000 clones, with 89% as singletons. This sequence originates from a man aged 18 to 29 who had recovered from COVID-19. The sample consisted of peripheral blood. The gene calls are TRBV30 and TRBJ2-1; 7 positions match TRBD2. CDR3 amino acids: CAWTQRGDEQFF. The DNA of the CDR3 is TGTGCCTGGACCCAACGGGGGGATGAGCAGTTCTTC.